This T cell receptor (beta chain) was retrieved from a study of blood T cells in healthy people across ages. A sample-barcoded 5' primer and a J-beta primer mix were used in a second PCR of roughly 7 to 12 cycles. TCRdb reanalysed the 5' RACE reads using MiXCR and keeps one entry per CDR3 protein. Among around 1,000,000 distinct CDR3 sequences, approximately 25% were seen once, and the ten largest hold less than 0.85%. Deletions cut 7 bases from V and 0 bases from J, with 7 bases between. Per germline, CDR1 MNHNS and CDR2 SASEGT. The CDR3 is 13 residues long. These data were also filed under a second study, of T cells of mothers and their children.

The sample comprised blood. The clonotype was recovered from a girl aged 2-10 years in good health. The chain recombines TRBV6-1 with TRBJ2-4; tentative D call: TRBD1 (5 bases). CDR3 amino acids: CASIGVAKNIQYF. The CDR3 DNA follows: TGTGCCAGCATAGGGGTAGCCAAAAACATTCAGTACTTC.